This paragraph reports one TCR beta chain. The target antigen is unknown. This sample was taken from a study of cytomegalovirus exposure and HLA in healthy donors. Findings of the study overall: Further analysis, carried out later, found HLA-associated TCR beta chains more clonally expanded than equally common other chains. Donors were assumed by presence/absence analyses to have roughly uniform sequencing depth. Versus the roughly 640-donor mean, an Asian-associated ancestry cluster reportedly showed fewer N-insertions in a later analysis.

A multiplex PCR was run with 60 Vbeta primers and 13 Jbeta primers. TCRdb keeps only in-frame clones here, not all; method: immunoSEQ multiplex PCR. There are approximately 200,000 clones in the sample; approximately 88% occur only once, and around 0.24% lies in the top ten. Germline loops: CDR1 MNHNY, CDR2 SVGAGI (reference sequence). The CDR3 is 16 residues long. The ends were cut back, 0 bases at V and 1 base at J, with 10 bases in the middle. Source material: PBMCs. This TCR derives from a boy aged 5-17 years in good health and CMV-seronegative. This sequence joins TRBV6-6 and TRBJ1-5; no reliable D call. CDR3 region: CASSYSRDYSNQPQHF. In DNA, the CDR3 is TGTGCCAGCAGTTACTCGAGAGATTACAGCAATCAGCCCCAGCATTTT.